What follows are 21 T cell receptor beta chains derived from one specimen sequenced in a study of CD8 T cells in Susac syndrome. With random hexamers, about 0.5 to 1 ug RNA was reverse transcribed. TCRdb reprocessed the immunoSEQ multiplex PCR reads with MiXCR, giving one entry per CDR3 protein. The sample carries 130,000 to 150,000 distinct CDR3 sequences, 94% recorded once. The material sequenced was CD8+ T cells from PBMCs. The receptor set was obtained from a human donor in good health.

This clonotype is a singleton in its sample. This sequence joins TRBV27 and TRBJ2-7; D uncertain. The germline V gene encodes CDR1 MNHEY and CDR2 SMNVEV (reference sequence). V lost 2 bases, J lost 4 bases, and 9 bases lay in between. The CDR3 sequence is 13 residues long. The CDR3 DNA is TGTGCCAGCAGTTTAGGGCGAATTTACGAGCAGTACTTC. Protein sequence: CASSLGRIYEQYF.

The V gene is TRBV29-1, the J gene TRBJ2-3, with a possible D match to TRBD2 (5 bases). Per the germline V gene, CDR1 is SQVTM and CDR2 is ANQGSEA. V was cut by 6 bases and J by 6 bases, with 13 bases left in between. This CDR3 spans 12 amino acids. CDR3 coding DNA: TGCAGCGTCGCGTCGGACTTCGATACGCAGTATTTT. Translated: CSVASDFDTQYF.

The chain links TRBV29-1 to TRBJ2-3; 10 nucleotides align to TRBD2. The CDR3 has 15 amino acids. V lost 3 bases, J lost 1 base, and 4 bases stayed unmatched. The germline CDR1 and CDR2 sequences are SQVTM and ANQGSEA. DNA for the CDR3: TGCAGCGTTGAGGCTAGCGGGAGCGGCACAGATACGCAGTATTTT. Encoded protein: CSVEASGSGTDTQYF.

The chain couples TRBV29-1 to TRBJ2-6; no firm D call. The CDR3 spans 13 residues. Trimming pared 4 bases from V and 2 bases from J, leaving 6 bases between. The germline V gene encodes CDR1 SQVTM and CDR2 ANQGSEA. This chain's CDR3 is CSVGPAGANVLTF. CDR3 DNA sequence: TGCAGCGTTGGGCCTGCTGGGGCCAACGTCCTGACTTTC. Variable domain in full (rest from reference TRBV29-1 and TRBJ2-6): SAVISQKPSRDICQRGTSLTIQCQVDSQVTMMFWYRQQPGQSLTLIATANQGSEATYESGFVIDKFPISRPNLTFSTLTVSNMSPEDSSIYLCSVGPAGANVLTFGAGSRLTVL.

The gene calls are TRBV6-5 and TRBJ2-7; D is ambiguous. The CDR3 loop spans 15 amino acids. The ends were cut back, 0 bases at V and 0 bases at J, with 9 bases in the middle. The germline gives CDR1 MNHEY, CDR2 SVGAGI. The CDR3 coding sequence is TGTGCCAGCAGTTACTCGATAGGGCTCTCCTACGAGCAGTACTTC. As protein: CASSYSIGLSYEQYF.

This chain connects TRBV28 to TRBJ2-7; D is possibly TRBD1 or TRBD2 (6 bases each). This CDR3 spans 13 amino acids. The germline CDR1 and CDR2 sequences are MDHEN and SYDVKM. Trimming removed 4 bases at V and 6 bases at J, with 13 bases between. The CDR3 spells CASSSRGQGEQYF. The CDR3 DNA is TGTGCCAGCAGTTCCCGGGGGCAGGGCGAGCAGTACTTC.

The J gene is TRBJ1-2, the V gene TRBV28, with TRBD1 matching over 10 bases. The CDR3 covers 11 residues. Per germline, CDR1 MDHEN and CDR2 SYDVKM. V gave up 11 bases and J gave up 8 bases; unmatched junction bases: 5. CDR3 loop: CAATGGVGYTF. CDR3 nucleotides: TGTGCCGCGACAGGGGGCGTCGGCTACACCTTC.

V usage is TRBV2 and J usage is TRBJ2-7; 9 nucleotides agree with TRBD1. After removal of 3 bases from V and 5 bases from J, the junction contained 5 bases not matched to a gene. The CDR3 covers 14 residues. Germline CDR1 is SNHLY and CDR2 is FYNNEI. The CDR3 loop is CASSEDRGSHEQYF. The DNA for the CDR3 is TGTGCCAGCAGTGAGGACAGGGGATCGCACGAGCAGTACTTC.

The CDR3 loop is CAWSVGRGRDTQYF. The CDR3 coding sequence is TGTGCCTGGAGTGTTGGGCGTGGACGAGATACGCAGTATTTT. V usage is TRBV30 and J usage is TRBJ2-3; D ambiguous. There are 14 residues in the CDR3. The germline V gene encodes CDR1 GTSNPN and CDR2 SVGIG (reference sequence). V dropped 0 bases and J dropped 5 bases, with 12 bases sitting between them.

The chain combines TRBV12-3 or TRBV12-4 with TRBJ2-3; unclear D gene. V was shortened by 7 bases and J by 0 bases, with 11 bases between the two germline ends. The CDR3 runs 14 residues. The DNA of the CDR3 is TGTGCCAGCATCGACTCCTCTAGCACAGATACGCAGTATTTT. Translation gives CASIDSSSTDTQYF.

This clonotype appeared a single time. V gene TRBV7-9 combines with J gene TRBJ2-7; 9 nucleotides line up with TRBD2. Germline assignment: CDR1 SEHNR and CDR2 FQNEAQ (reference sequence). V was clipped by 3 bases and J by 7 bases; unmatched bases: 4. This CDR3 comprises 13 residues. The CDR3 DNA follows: TGTGCCAGCAGCTTTAGCGGGAGAGGTGAGCAGTACTTC. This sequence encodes CASSFSGRGEQYF. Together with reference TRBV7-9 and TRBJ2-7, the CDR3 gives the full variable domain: DTGVSQNPRHKITKRGQNVTFRCDPISEHNRLYWYRQTLGQGPEFLTYFQNEAQLEKSRLLSDRFSAERPKGSFSTLEIQRTEQGDSAMYLCASSFSGRGEQYFGPGTRLTVT.

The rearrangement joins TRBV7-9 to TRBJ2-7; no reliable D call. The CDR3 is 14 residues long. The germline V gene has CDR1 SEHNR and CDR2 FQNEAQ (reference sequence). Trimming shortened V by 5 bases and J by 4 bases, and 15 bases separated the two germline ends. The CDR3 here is CASSGPGPEYEQYF. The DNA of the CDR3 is TGTGCCAGCAGCGGGCCGGGCCCAGAATACGAGCAGTACTTC.

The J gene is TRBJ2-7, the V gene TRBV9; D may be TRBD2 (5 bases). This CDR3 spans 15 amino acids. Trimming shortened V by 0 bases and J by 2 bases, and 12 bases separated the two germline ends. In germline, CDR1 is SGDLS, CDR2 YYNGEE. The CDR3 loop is CASSVGSRATYEQYF. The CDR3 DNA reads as TGTGCCAGCAGCGTAGGGTCGCGGGCCACCTACGAGCAGTACTTC.

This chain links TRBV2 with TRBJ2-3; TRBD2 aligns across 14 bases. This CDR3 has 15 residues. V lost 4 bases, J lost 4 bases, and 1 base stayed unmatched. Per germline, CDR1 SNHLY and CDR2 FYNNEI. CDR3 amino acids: CASSGGLAGADTQYF. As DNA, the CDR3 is TGTGCCAGCAGTGGGGGACTAGCGGGGGCAGATACGCAGTATTTT.

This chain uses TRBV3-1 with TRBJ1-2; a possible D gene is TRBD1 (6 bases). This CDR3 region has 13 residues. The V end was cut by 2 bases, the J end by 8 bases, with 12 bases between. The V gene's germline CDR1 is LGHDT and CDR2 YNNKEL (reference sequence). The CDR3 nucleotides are TGTGCCAGCAGCCAACAGGGGTTCGACGGCTACACCTTC. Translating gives CASSQQGFDGYTF. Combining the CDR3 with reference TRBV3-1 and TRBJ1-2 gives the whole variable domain DTAVSQTPKYLVTQMGNDKSIKCEQNLGHDTMYWYKQDSKKFLKIMFSYNNKELIINETVPNRFSPKSPDKAHLNLHINSLELGDSAVYFCASSQQGFDGYTFGSGTRLTVV.

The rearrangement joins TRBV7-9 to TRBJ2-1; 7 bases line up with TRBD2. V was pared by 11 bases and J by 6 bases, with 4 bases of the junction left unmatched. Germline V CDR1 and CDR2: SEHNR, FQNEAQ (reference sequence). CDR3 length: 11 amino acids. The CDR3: CAARGGNEQFF. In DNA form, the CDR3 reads TGTGCCGCTCGCGGGGGCAATGAGCAGTTCTTC.

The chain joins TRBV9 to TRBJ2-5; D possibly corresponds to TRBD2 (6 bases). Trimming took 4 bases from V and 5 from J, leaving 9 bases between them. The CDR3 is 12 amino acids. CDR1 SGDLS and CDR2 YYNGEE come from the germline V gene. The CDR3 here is CASSPGGETQYF. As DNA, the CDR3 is TGTGCCAGCAGCCCCGGAGGGGAGACCCAGTACTTC.

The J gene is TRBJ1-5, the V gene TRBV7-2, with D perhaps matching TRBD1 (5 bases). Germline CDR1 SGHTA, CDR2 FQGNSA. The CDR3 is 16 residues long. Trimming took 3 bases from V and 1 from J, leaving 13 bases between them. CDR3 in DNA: TGTGCCAGCAGCTTGACTGCGGGACGCAGCAATCAGCCCCAGCATTTT. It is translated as CASSLTAGRSNQPQHF. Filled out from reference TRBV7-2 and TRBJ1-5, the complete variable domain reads GAGVSQSPSNKVTEKGKDVELRCDPISGHTALYWYRQSLGQGLEFLIYFQGNSAPDKSGLPSDRFSAERTGGSVSTLTIQRTQQEDSAVYLCASSLTAGRSNQPQHFGDGTRLSIL.

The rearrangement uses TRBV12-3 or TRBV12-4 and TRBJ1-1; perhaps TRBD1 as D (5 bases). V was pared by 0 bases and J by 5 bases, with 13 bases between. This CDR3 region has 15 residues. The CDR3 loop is CASSLAGLSTTEAFF. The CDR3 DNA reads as TGTGCCAGCAGTTTAGCGGGGCTTTCGACGACTGAAGCTTTCTTT.

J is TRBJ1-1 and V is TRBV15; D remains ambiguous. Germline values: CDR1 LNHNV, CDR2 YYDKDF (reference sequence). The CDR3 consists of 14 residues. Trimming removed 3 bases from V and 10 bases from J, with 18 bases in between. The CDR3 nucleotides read TGTGCCACCAGCAGCTCTTTCCCGGACGCCCGAGCTTTCTTT. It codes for CATSSSFPDARAFF.

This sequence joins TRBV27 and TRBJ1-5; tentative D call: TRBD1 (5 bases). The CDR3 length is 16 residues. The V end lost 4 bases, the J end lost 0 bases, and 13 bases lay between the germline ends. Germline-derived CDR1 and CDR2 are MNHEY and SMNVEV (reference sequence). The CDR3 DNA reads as TGTGCCAGCAGTTCCCGACAGTCCAATAGCAATCAGCCCCAGCATTTT. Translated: CASSSRQSNSNQPQHF.